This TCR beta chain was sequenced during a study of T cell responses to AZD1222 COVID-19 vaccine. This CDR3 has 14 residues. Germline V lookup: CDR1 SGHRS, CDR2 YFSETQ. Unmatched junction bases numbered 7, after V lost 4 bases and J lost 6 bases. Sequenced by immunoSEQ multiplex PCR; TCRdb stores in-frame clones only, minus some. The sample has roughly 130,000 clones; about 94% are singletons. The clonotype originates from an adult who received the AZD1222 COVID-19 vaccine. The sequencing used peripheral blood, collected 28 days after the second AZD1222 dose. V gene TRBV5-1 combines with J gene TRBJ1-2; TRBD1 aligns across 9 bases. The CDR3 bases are TGCGCCAGCAGCCCAACAGGGGGCGGAGATGGCTACACCTTC. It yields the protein CASSPTGGGDGYTF.